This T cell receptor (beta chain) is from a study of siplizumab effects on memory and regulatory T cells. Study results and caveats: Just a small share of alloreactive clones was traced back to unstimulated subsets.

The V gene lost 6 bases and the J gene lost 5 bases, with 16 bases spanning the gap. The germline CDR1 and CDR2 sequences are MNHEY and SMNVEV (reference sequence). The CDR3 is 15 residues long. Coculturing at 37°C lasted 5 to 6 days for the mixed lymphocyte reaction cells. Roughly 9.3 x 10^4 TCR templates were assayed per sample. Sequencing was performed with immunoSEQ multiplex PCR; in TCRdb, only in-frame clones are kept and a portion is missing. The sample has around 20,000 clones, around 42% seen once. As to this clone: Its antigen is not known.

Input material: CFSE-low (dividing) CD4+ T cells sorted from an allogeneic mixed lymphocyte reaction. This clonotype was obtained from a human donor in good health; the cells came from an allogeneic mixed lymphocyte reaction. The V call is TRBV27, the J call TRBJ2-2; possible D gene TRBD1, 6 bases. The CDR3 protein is CASRLEDRGTGELFF. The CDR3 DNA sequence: TGTGCCAGCAGACTGGAGGATAGGGGGACCGGGGAGCTGTTTTTT.